This T cell receptor beta chain was sequenced during a study of early T cells in non-severe SARS-CoV-2 infection. Study-wide results and caveats: In VDJdb matching, anti-spike CD8 responses were favored while private and CD4 specificities went missing.

cDNA molecules, individually, were tagged with unique molecular identifiers. Using its own MiXCR run on the 5' RACE reads, TCRdb lists one record per CDR3 protein. The sample holds some 80,000 distinct CDR3 sequences, roughly 12% seen once. Trimming at V came to 6 bases and at J to 2 bases, leaving 6 bases not matched to a gene. Germline V gene sequence: CDR1 MNHEY, CDR2 SVGAGI. The length of the CDR3 is 14 residues. The table lists this clonotype with a few counts. Antigen unknown. The V and J genes are TRBV6-5 and TRBJ2-7; TRBD1 matches at 8 bases. This receptor was obtained from an adult who was a healthcare worker with PCR-confirmed SARS-CoV-2 infection or an uninfected control (not recorded which). The donor label of this sample is uncertain. The starting material was whole blood, obtained at baseline. CDR3 region: CASSQGTGPYEQYF. The CDR3 DNA sequence: TGTGCCAGCAGCCAAGGGACAGGACCCTACGAGCAGTACTTC.